This TCR beta chain came from a study of control samples from healthy donors and cancer patients. The count of this clone is one. Some clones are missing from TCRdb's copy, which holds only in-frame ones; the method was immunoSEQ multiplex PCR. Found here are 200,000 or so clones, roughly nine tenths of them singletons; the top ten hold approximately 1.8%. The CDR3 runs 14 residues. Germline V gives CDR1 ENHRY, CDR2 SYGVKD. The ends were cut back, 7 bases at V and 5 bases at J, with 17 bases in the middle. The chain is built from TRBV10-3 and TRBJ1-1; weak D call: TRBD1 (6 bases). Sequenced material: blood. This TCR was recovered from a man younger than 45 in good health. The CDR3 spells CAITIEGGGTEAFF. CDR3 nucleotide sequence: TGTGCCATCACCATTGAGGGGGGCGGGACTGAAGCTTTCTTT.